The clone carrying this T cell receptor (beta chain) was counted a few times. The sample is drawn from a study of molecular identifiers for immune sequencing clone quantification. Germline V gene sequence: CDR1 SGDLS, CDR2 YYNGEE. With 6 bases removed from V and 2 bases from J, the gap between germline ends came to 14 bases. CDR3 length equals 14 residues. TCRdb re-called the PCR reads with MiXCR, one entry per CDR3 protein. The profile shows approximately 670,000 distinct CDR3 sequences, 20% of them singletons. The material sequenced was naive CD8+ T cells from blood, with Jurkat cell RNA spiked in. Sample subset: FACS-sorted CD8+CD4-CCR7+CD45RA+ naive T cells. The rearrangement links TRBV9 to TRBJ1-2; D not certain. The TCR sequence derives from a human donor in good health. Some libraries in this study had Jurkat cell RNA spiked in. The CDR3 reads CASTPPSPNYGYTF. The CDR3 DNA sequence: TGTGCCAGCACCCCACCAAGCCCGAACTATGGCTACACCTTC.